This TCR beta chain emerged from a study of cytomegalovirus exposure and HLA in healthy donors. Germline CDR1 reads SGHRS; CDR2 reads YFSETQ. V shed 1 base and J 6 bases; nucleotides not matched to a gene: 10. This CDR3 has 16 amino acids. In the PCR, 60 Vbeta and 13 Jbeta primers were used. The repertoire was sequenced with immunoSEQ multiplex PCR; TCRdb's copy has only in-frame clones and lacks some. The sample holds some 130,000 clones, 65% to 90% seen once. Input material: PBMCs. The chain combines TRBV5-1 with TRBJ1-2; TRBD1 agrees at 9 bases. This TCR was recovered from a man aged 50 or older in good health and CMV-seronegative. CDR3 in DNA: TGCGCCAGCAGCTTGACTACGGGACAGGGAATAGATGGCTACACCTTC. Translated: CASSLTTGQGIDGYTF.